This is a list of T cell receptor beta chains from one sample in a study of T cell changes during pregnancy in multiple sclerosis. The method was immunoSEQ multiplex PCR; TCRdb's version includes in-frame clones alone and lacks a portion of them. The sample shows about 45,000 clones, 96% of them seen only once. Here the sequenced sample was peripheral blood, taken in the second trimester of pregnancy. The receptors were gathered from a female donor with multiple sclerosis, enrolled in a pregnancy study. Each CDR3 is given with its conserved first and last residue. The D gene is left open where the match is weak. A clone size is listed for some rows: how often the clone was seen (once, few, many), or a class if it is expanded.

.	.	TRBV2	TRBJ2-5	CASSEDYNRETQYF	TGTGCCAGCAGTGAAGACTACAACCGGGAGACCCAGTACTTC
.	.	TRBV21-1	TRBJ2-3	CASSRGPSTDTQYF	TGTGCCAGCAGCCGTGGGCCTAGCACAGATACGCAGTATTTT
.	TRBD1	TRBV19	TRBJ2-5	CASKQGSGTQYF	TGTGCCAGCAAACAGGGGTCGGGGACCCAGTACTTC
.	.	TRBV15	TRBJ2-1	CATSRDRTSSSYNEQFF	TGTGCCACCAGCAGAGATAGAACCTCGAGCTCCTACAATGAGCAGTTCTTC
.	TRBD1	TRBV28	TRBJ2-1	CASSLSGTGYNEQFF	TGTGCCAGCAGTTTATCCGGGACAGGGTACAATGAGCAGTTCTTC
.	TRBD1	TRBV6-5	TRBJ2-7	CASSSTGAAREQYF	TGTGCCAGCAGCTCGACAGGGGCGGCCCGAGAGCAGTACTTC
.	.	TRBV7-9	TRBJ1-2	CASSLGPDYGYTF	TGTGCCAGCAGCTTGGGCCCAGACTATGGCTACACCTTC
.	.	TRBV2	TRBJ1-2	CASREGSVTYYGYTF	TGTGCCAGCAGGGAGGGTTCCGTTACGTACTATGGCTACACCTTC
.	.	TRBV5-4	TRBJ2-1	CASSPGLNYNEQFF	TGTGCCAGCAGCCCGGGACTCAACTACAATGAGCAGTTCTTC
.	.	TRBV28	TRBJ1-2	CASYAEGSYGYTF	TGTGCCAGCTACGCAGAAGGGAGCTATGGCTACACCTTC
.	TRBD1	TRBV29-1	TRBJ2-2	CSVLTGQGAYTGELFF	TGCAGCGTTCTAACGGGACAGGGGGCATACACCGGGGAGCTGTTTTTT
few	.	TRBV9	TRBJ1-1	CASSPSYRTTNTEAFF	TGTGCCAGCAGCCCAAGTTATCGGACAACGAACACTGAAGCTTTCTTT
.	TRBD1	TRBV2	TRBJ2-1	CASSKDRADNEQFF	TGTGCCAGCAGTAAAGACAGGGCAGACAATGAGCAGTTCTTC
.	TRBD1	TRBV30	TRBJ1-1	CAWNRRGGTVNTEAFF	TGTGCCTGGAACCGCCGAGGGGGGACAGTTAACACTGAAGCTTTCTTT
.	TRBD1	TRBV9	TRBJ2-5	CASSVVGQGGETQYF	TGTGCCAGCAGCGTAGTAGGACAGGGAGGAGAGACCCAGTACTTC
.	TRBD1	TRBV14	TRBJ2-7	CASSLSGTGSSYEQYF	TGTGCCAGCAGCCTATCCGGGACAGGGAGCTCCTACGAGCAGTACTTC
once	.	TRBV19	TRBJ1-2	CASSMMAGSGYTF	TGTGCCAGTAGTATGATGGCGGGTTCTGGCTACACCTTC
.	TRBD1	TRBV4-1	TRBJ1-1	CASSGGQANTEAFF	TGCGCCAGCAGCGGGGGACAGGCGAACACTGAAGCTTTCTTT
.	.	TRBV7-3	TRBJ2-1	CASSSQGHNEQFF	TGTGCCAGCAGCTCCCAGGGCCACAATGAGCAGTTCTTC
.	TRBD1	TRBV18	TRBJ1-1	CASSPRTGDTEAFF	TGTGCCAGCTCACCACGGACAGGGGACACTGAAGCTTTCTTT
.	.	TRBV5-1	TRBJ1-3	CASSLEGLSSGNTIYF	TGCGCCAGCAGCTTGGAGGGACTGAGCTCTGGAAACACCATATATTTT
.	TRBD1	TRBV7-8	TRBJ2-1	CASSQGQITLNEQFF	TGTGCCAGCAGCCAGGGACAGATAACTCTTAATGAGCAGTTCTTC
.	.	TRBV28	TRBJ2-2	CASSPGGELFF	TGTGCCAGCAGCCCCGGCGGGGAGCTGTTTTTT
once	TRBD1	TRBV4-1	TRBJ2-2	CASSHPRDREERTGELFF	TGCGCCAGCAGCCACCCCCGGGACAGGGAGGAAAGGACCGGGGAGCTGTTTTTT
.	TRBD1	TRBV9	TRBJ2-7	CASSVGAGGPHEQYF	TGTGCCAGCAGCGTAGGGGCAGGGGGACCCCACGAGCAGTACTTC
.	.	TRBV11-3	TRBJ2-1	CASSLGGGRSHNEQFF	TGTGCCAGCAGCTTAGGGGGGGGCAGGAGCCACAATGAGCAGTTCTTC
.	.	TRBV18	TRBJ2-2	CASSPPDIRGSGELFF	TGTGCCAGCTCACCACCTGATATCCGGGGTTCCGGGGAGCTGTTTTTT
.	TRBD1	TRBV7-9	TRBJ1-5	CASSADRGIQPQHF	TGTGCCAGCAGCGCCGACAGGGGGATTCAGCCCCAGCATTTT
.	TRBD1	TRBV7-9	TRBJ1-5	CASSSRDRGFWQPQHF	TGTGCCAGCAGCTCCCGGGACAGGGGATTCTGGCAGCCCCAGCATTTT
.	TRBD1	TRBV7-2	TRBJ2-7	CASTYRTGVHEQYF	TGTGCCAGCACTTATAGGACAGGGGTCCACGAGCAGTACTTC
.	.	TRBV27	TRBJ2-7	CASSWRQGGSGRPYEQYF	TGTGCCAGCAGTTGGCGACAGGGGGGCAGCGGGAGGCCCTACGAGCAGTACTTC
.	TRBD2	TRBV5-1	TRBJ2-5	CASSFDSLAEETQYF	TGCGCCAGCAGCTTTGATTCTCTAGCGGAAGAGACCCAGTACTTC